The 2 T cell receptor beta chains in this list originate from one sample, sequenced in a study of cytomegalovirus exposure and HLA in healthy donors. Generated by immunoSEQ multiplex PCR, the TCRdb table keeps only in-frame clones and is missing some. This table holds some 170,000 clones, around four fifths found once. The sequenced material came from PBMCs. Source of these receptors: a man aged 25 to 40 in good health and CMV-seropositive.

The rearrangement joins TRBV6-5 to TRBJ1-3; the D is unclear. V gave up 0 bases and J gave up 4 bases, with 10 bases separating them. Per the germline V gene, CDR1 is MNHEY and CDR2 is SVGAGI. The CDR3 contains 15 residues. CDR3 residues: CASSYSRGSGNTIYF. CDR3 bases: TGTGCCAGCAGTTACTCACGAGGCTCCGGAAACACCATATATTTT.

V usage is TRBV15 and J usage is TRBJ2-5; 8 positions match TRBD1. With V trimmed by 2 bases and J by 3 bases, 5 bases remained unmatched. The germline CDR1 and CDR2 sequences are LNHNV and YYDKDF (reference sequence). This CDR3 has 15 amino acids. CDR3 protein: CATSRPPGQEETQYF. The CDR3 bases are TGTGCCACCAGCAGACCCCCGGGACAGGAAGAGACCCAGTACTTC.